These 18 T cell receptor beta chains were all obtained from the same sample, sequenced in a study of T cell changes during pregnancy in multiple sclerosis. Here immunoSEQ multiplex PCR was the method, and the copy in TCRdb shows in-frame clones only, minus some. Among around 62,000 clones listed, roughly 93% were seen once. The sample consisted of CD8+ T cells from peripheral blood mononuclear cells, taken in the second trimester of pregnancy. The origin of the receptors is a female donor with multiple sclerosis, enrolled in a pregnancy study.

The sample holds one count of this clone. The CDR3 DNA follows: TGTGCCAGCAGCGCCCACAGGGAACAAGAGACCCAGTACTTC. It yields the protein CASSAHREQETQYF. V usage is TRBV7-9 and J usage is TRBJ2-5; a weak D match, TRBD1 (6 bases). The V gene lost 5 bases and the J gene lost 2 bases, with 12 bases spanning the gap. Germline V gives CDR1 SEHNR, CDR2 FQNEAQ (reference sequence). This CDR3 contains 14 residues.

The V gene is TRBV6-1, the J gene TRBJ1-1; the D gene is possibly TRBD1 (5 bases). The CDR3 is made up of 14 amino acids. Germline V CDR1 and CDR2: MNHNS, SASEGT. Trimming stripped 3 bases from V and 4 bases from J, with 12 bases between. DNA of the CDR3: TGTGCCAGCAGTGATGGGGGGTGGGCCACTGAAGCTTTCTTT. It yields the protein CASSDGGWATEAFF.

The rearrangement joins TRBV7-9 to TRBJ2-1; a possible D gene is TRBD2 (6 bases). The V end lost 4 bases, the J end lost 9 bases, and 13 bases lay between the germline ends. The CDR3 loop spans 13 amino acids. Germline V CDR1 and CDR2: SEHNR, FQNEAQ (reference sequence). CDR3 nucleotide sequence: TGTGCCAGCAGCTCGGGACTGAATACTGAGCAGTTCTTC. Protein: CASSSGLNTEQFF.

CDR3 amino acids: CASSLAPAGGYTDTQYF. CDR3 sequence (DNA): TGTGCCAGCAGCTTAGCTCCAGCGGGGGGGTACACAGATACGCAGTATTTT. The chain is built from TRBV7-8 and TRBJ2-3, with TRBD2 matching over 10 bases. The CDR3 spans 17 residues. The V gene end was trimmed by 0 bases and the J gene end by 2 bases; junction bases not matched to a gene: 5. The germline CDR1 and CDR2 sequences are SGHVS and FQNEAQ. The full variable domain, completed using reference TRBV7-8 and TRBJ2-3, is GAGVSQSPRYKVAKRGQDVALRCDPISGHVSLFWYQQALGQGPEFLTYFQNEAQLDKSGLPSDRFFAERPEGSVSTLKIQRTQQEDSAVYLCASSLAPAGGYTDTQYFGPGTRLTVL.

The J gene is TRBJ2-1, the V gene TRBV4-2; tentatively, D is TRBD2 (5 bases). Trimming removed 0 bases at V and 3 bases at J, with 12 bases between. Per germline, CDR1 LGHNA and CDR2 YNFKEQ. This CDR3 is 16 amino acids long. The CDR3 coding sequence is TGTGCCAGCAGCCAAGAAGAACGGGATTACTACAATGAGCAGTTCTTC. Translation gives CASSQEERDYYNEQFF.

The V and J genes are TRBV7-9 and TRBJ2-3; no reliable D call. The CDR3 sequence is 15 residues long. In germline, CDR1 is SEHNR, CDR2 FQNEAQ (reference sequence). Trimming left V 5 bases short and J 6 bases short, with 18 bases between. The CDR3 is CASSPPPGSADTQYF. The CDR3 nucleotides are TGTGCCAGCAGCCCCCCGCCCGGGTCGGCCGATACGCAGTATTTT.

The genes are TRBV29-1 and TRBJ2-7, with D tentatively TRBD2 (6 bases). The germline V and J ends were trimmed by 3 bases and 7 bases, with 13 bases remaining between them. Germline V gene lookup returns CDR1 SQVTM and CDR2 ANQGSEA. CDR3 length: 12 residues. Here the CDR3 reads CSVDSPAGEQYF. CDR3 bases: TGCAGCGTTGACTCCCCCGCGGGGGAGCAGTACTTC.

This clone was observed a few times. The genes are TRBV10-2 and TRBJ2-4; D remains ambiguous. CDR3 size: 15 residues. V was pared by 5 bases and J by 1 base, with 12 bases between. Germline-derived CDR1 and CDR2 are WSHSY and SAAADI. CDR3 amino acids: CASSWSPAAKNIQYF. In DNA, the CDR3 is TGCGCCAGCAGTTGGAGTCCAGCCGCCAAAAACATTCAGTACTTC.

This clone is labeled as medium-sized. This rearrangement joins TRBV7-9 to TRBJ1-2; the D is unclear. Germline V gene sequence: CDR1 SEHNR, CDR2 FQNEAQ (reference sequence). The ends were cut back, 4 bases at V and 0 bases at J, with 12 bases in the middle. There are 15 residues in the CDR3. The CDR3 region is CASSSGVPSNYGYTF. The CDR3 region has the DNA TGTGCCAGCAGCTCCGGAGTCCCATCTAACTATGGCTACACCTTC.

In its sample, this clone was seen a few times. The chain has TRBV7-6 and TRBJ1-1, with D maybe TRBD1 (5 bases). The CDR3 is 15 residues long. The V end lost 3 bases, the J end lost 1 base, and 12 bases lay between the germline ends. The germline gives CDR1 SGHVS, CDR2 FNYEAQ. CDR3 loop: CASSLAGNGNTEAFF. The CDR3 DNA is TGTGCCAGCAGCTTGGCAGGGAACGGGAACACTGAAGCTTTCTTT.

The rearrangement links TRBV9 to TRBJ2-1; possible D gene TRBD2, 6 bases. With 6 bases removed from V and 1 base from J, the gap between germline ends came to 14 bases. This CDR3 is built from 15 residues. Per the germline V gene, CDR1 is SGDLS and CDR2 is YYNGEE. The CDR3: CASTEGGGSYNEQFF. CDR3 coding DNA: TGTGCCAGCACCGAGGGAGGAGGTTCCTACAATGAGCAGTTCTTC.

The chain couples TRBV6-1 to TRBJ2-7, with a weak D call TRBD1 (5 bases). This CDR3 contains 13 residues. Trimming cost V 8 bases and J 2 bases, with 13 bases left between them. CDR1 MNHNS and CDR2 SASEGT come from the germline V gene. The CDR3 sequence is CASLGPQPYEQYF. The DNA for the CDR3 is TGTGCCAGCCTGGGGCCCCAGCCCTACGAGCAGTACTTC.

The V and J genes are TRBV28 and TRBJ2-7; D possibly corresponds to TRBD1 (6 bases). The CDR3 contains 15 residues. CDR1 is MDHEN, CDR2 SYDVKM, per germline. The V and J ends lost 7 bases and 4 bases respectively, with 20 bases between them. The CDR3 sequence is CASIRTWGRDYEQYF. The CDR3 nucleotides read TGTGCCAGCATCCGGACCTGGGGGCGCGATTACGAGCAGTACTTC.

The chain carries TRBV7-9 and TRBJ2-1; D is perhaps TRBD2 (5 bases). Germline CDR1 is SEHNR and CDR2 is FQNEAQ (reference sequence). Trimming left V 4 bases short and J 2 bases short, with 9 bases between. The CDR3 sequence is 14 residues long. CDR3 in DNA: TGTGCCAGCAGCTCCGGCGGGCCCTACAATGAGCAGTTCTTC. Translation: CASSSGGPYNEQFF.

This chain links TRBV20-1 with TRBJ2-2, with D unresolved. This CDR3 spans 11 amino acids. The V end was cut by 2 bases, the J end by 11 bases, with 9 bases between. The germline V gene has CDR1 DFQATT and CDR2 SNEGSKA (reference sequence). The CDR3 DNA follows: TGCAGTGCTAGACTCGGCGGTGAGCTGTTTTTT. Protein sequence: CSARLGGELFF.

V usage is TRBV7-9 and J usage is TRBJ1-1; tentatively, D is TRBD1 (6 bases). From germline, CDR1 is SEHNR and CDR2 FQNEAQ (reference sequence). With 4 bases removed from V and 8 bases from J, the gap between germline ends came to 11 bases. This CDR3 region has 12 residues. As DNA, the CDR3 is TGTGCCAGCAGCTCCCAACAGGGAGAAGCTTTCTTT. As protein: CASSSQQGEAFF.

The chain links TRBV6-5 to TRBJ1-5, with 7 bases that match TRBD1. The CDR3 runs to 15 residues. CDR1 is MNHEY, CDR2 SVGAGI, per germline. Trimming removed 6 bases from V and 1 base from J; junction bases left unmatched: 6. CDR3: CASSPTQGSNQPQHF. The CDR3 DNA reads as TGTGCCAGCAGCCCCACACAGGGGAGCAATCAGCCCCAGCATTTT.

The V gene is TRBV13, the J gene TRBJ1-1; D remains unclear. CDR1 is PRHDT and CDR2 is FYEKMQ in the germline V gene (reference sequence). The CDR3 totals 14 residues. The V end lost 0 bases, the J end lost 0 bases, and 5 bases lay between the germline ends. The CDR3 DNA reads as TGTGCCAGCAGCTTAGGGGACTTGAACACTGAAGCTTTCTTT. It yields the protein CASSLGDLNTEAFF.